This T cell receptor beta chain was recorded in a study of patients and donors after allogeneic stem cell transplantation (TCRdb year 2020). Here V drops 2 bases and J drops 0 bases, and the junction holds 10 bases not matched to any gene. Including the terminal cysteine and phenylalanine, the CDR3 comprises 18 residues. This entry keeps only the CDR3 DNA: 54 bases, framed from base 1. Via the germline V gene (reference sequence), CDR1 is DFQATT and CDR2 SNEGSKA. This clonotype was detected only a few times. This clone's antigen is unknown. No quality values exist for individual bases; no much larger clone is one base distant. Library creation used RT-PCR. For sequencing, a NextSeq 550 was employed. TCRdb itself trimmed the public reads at Q25 with fastp, ran MiXCR and retained productive beta chains. Under each unique CDR3 protein, matching rows form one entry showing the most common genes and DNA. This sample is represented by about 960,000 distinct CDR3 sequences; 15% to 20% of them were singletons. The leading ten clones occupy roughly 6.4% of the sample.

The chain is encoded by TRBV20-1 joined to TRBJ2-2; 9 nucleotides in the junction match TRBD2. The sample comprised blood, either unsorted or a sorted T cell fraction (not recorded which). The sequence came from a human donor who was either an allogeneic HSCT recipient or a stem cell or donor lymphocyte infusion donor (not recorded which). It is not recorded whose cells these are; they may come from a transplant donor. The nucleotides read TGCAGTGCTAGACCACGGGTGCGGGAGGGATCGAACACCGGGGAGCTGTTTTTT. This encodes CSARPRVREGSNTGELFF.